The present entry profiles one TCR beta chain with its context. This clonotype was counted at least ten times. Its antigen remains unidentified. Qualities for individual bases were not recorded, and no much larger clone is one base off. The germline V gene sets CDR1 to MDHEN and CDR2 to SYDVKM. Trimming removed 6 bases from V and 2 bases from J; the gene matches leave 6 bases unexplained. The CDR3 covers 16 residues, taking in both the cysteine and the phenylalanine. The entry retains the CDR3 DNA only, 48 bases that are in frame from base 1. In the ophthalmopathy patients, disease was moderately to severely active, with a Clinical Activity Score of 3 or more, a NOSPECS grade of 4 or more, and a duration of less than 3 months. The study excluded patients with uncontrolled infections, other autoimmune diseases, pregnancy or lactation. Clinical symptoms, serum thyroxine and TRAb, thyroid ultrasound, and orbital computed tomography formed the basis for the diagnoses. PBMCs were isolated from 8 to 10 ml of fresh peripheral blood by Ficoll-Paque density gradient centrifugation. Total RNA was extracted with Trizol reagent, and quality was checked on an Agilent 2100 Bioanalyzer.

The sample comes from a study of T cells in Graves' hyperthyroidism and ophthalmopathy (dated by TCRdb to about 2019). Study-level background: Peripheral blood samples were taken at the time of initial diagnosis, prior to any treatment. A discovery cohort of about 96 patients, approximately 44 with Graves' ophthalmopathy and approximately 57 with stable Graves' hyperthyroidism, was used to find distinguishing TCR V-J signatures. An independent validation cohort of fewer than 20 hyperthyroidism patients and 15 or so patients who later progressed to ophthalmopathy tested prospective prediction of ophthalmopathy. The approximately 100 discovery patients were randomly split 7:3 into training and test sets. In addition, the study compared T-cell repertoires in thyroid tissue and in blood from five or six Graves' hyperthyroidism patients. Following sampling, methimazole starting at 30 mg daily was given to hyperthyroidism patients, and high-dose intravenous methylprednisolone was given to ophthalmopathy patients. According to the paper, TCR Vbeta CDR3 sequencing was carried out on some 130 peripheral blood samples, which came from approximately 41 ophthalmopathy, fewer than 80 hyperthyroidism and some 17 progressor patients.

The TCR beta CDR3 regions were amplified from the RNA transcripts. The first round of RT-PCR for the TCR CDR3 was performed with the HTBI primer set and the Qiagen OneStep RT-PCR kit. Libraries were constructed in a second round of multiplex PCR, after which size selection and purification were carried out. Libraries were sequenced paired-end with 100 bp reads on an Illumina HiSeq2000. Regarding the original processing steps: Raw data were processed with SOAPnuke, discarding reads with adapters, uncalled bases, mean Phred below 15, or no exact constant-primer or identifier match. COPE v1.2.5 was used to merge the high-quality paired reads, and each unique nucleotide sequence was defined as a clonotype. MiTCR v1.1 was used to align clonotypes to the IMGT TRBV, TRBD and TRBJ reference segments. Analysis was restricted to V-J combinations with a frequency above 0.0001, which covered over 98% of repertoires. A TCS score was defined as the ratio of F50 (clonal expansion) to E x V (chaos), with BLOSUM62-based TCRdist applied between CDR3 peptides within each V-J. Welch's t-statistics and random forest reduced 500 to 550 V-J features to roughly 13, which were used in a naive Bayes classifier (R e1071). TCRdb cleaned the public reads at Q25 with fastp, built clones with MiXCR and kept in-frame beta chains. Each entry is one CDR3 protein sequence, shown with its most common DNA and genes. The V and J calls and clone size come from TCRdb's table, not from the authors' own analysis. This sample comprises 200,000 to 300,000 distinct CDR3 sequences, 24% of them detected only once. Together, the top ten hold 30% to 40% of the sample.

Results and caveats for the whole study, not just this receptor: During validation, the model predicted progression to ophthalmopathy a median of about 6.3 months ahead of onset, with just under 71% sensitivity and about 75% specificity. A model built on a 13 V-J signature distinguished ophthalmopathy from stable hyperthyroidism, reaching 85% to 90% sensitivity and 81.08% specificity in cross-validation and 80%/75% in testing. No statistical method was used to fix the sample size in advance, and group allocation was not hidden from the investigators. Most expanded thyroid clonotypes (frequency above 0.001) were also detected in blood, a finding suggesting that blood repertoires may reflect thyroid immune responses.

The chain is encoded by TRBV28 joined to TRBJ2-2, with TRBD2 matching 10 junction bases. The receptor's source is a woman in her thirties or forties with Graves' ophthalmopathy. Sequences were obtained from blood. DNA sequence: TGTGCCAGCAGGGCCCGGACTAGCGGTAACACCGGGGAGCTGTTTTTT. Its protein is CASRARTSGNTGELFF. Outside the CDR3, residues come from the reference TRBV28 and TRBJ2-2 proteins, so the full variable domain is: DVKVTQSSRYLVKRTGEKVFLECVQDMDHENMFWYRQDPGLGLRLIYFSYDVKMKEKGDIPEGYSVSREKKERFSLILESASTNQTSMYLCASRARTSGNTGELFFGEGSRLTVL.